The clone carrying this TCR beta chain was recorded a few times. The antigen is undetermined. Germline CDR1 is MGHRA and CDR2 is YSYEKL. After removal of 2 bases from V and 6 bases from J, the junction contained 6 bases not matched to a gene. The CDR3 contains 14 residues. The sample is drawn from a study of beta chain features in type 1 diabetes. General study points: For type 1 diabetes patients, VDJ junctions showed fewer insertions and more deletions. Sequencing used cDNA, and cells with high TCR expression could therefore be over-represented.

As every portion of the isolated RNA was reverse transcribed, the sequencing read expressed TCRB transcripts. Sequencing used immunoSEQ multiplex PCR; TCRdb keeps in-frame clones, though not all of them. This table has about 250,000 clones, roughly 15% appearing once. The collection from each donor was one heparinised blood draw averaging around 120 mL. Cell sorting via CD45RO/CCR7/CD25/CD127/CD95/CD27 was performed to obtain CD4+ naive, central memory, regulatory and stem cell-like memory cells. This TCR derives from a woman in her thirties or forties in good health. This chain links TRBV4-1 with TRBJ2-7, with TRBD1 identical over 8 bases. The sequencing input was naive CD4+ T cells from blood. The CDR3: CASSQPRQGSEQYF. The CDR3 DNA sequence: TGCGCCAGCAGCCAACCACGACAGGGGTCCGAGCAGTACTTC.